The entry below gives a single T cell receptor beta chain sequence along with its context. Its target is unknown. Total RNA extraction produced at least 6 micrograms (per sample) for the study. The data originate from a study of blood T cells in healthy people across ages. V was clipped by 3 bases and J by 5 bases; unmatched bases: 14. Germline V gene lookup returns CDR1 SGHKS and CDR2 YYEKEE (reference sequence). There are 18 residues in the CDR3. Sample-barcoded 5' priming and a J-beta primer mix drove a second PCR of roughly 7 to 11 cycles. TCRdb recomputed calls from the 5' RACE reads with MiXCR, one row per CDR3 protein. The data contain over a million distinct CDR3 sequences, approximately 26% of them singletons. Study-level findings and limits: Leaving the PBMCs unsorted stopped any conclusive comparison of naive versus antigen-experienced cells. Long-lived donors had more naive CD4+ cells and higher diversity than aged donors.

The sample was also linked to a second study, of T cells of mothers and their children.

The clonotype originates from a girl aged 2 to 10 in good health. The chain uses TRBV5-5 and TRBJ2-3; TRBD1 aligns across 11 bases. Sequenced input: blood. The CDR3 loop reads CASSSTLSGTGGGDTQYF. The CDR3, as DNA: TGTGCCAGCAGCTCAACCTTGTCCGGGACAGGGGGAGGAGATACGCAGTATTTT.